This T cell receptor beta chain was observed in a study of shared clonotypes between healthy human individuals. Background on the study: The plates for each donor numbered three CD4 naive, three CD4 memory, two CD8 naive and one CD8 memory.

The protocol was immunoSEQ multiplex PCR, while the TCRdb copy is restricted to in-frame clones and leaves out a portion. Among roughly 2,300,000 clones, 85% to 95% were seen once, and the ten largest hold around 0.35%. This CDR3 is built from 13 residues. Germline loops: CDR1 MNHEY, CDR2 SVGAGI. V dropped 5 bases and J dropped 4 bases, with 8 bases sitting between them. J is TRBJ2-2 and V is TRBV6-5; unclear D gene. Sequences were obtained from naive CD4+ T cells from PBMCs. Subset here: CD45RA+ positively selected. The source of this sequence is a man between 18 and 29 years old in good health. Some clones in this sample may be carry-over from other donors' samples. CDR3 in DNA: TGTGCCAGCAGTCATTCTGGCACCGGGGAGCTGTTTTTT. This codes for CASSHSGTGELFF.